The clone carrying this T cell receptor beta chain has ten or more counts. The authors took PBMCs from 10 ml fresh peripheral blood. Amplification yielded TCR beta CDR3 regions, with RNA transcripts as the source. HTBI primers were the set used in a first-round RT-PCR of the TCR CDR3. TCRdb used MiXCR to reprocess the multiplex PCR reads, holding one entry per CDR3 protein. The table records 400,000 or so distinct CDR3 sequences, approximately 15% of them present only once. This sample is part of a study of T cells in Graves' hyperthyroidism and ophthalmopathy. The CDR3 sequence is 15 residues long. Germline V gene lookup returns CDR1 SNHLY and CDR2 FYNNEI. V lost 5 bases, J lost 1 base, and 14 bases lay in between.

V and J are TRBV2 and TRBJ1-1, with a tentative D call TRBD1 (6 bases). The sample consisted of blood. This TCR came from a woman aged 25 to 39 with Graves' ophthalmopathy. The CDR3 coding sequence is TGTGCCAGCAGTTACGGGACAAATACGAACACTGAAGCTTTCTTT. This translates into CASSYGTNTNTEAFF.